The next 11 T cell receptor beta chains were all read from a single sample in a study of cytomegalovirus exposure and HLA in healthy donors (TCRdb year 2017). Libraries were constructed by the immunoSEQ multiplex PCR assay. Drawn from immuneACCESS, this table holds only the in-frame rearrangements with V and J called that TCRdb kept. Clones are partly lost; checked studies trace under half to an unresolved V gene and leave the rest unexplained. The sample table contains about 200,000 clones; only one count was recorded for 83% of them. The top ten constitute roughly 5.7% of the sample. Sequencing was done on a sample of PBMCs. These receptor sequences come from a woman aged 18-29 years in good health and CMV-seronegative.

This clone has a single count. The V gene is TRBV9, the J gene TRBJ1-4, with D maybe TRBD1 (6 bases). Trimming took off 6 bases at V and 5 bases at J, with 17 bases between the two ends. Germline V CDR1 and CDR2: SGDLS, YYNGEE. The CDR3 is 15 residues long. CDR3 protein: CASNPRGLPNEKLFF. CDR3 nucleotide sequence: TGTGCCAGCAACCCGAGGGGGTTGCCGAATGAAAAACTGTTTTTT.

The CDR3 protein is CASSFEGARGETQYF. In DNA, the CDR3 is TGCGCCAGCAGCTTCGAGGGAGCCCGAGGAGAGACCCAGTACTTC. The J gene is TRBJ2-5, the V gene TRBV5-1; perhaps TRBD2 as D (5 bases). Per germline, CDR1 SGHRS and CDR2 YFSETQ. V was pared by 2 bases and J by 4 bases, with 15 bases between. The CDR3 is 15 amino acids.

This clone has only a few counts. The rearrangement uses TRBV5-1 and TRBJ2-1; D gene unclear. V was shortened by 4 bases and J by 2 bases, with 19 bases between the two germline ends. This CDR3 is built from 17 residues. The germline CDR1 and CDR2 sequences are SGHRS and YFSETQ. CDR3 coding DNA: TGCGCCAGCAGCCTGCCCTTAGATTCAAGCGCCTACAATGAGCAGTTCTTC. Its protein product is CASSLPLDSSAYNEQFF.

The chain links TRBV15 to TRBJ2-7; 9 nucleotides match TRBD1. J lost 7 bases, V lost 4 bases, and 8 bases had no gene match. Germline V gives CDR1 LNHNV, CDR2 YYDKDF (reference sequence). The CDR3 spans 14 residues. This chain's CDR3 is CATSIMRQGGEQYF. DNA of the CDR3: TGTGCCACCAGCATTATGCGACAGGGGGGTGAGCAGTACTTC.

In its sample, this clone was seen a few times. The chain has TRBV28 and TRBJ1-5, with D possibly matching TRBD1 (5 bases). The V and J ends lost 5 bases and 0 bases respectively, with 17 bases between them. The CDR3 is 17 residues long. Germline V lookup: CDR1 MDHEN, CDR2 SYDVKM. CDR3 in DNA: TGTGCCAGCAGTACACCTAGGGGAGAATATAGCAATCAGCCCCAGCATTTT. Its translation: CASSTPRGEYSNQPQHF. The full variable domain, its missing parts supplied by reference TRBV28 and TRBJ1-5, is DVKVTQSSRYLVKRTGEKVFLECVQDMDHENMFWYRQDPGLGLRLIYFSYDVKMKEKGDIPEGYSVSREKKERFSLILESASTNQTSMYLCASSTPRGEYSNQPQHFGDGTRLSIL.

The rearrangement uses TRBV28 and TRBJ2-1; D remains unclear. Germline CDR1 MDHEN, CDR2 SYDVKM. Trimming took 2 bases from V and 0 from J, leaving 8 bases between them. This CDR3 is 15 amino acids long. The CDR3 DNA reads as TGTGCCAGCAGTTTACTAGGTAGCTCCTACAATGAGCAGTTCTTC. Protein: CASSLLGSSYNEQFF.

The CDR3 sequence is CASSDTGSGKEKLFF. In DNA form, the CDR3 reads TGCGCCAGCAGTGACACGGGATCGGGAAAAGAAAAACTGTTTTTT. This rearrangement joins TRBV10-1 to TRBJ1-4; D gene ambiguous. Trimming pared 3 bases from V and 8 bases from J, leaving 16 bases between. Germline V lookup: CDR1 WNHNN, CDR2 SYGVQD (reference sequence). The CDR3 is made up of 15 amino acids.

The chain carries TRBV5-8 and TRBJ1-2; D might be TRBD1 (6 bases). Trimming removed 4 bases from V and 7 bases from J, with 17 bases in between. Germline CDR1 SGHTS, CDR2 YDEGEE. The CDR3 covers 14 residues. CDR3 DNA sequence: TGTGCCAGCAGCGACCCCGGGGGCCCGAGTGGCTACACCTTC. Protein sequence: CASSDPGGPSGYTF.

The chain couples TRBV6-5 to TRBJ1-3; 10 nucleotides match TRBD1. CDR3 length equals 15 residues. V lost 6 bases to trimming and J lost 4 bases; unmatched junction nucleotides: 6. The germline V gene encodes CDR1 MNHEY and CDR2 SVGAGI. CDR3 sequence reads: CASRRDRGGGNTIYF. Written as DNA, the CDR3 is TGTGCCAGCAGGAGGGACAGGGGAGGAGGAAACACCATATATTTT.

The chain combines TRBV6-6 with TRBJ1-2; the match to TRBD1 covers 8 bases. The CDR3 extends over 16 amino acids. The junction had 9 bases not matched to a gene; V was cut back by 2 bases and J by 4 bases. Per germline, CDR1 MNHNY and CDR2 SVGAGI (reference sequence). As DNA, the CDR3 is TGTGCCAGCAGTTACCCCGGTATGGACAGGGTCTATGGCTACACCTTC. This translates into CASSYPGMDRVYGYTF.

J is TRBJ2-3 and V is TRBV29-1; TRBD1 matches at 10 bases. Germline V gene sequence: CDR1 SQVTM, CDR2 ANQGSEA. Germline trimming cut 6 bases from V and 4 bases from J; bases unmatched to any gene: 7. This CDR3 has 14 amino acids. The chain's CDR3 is CSVTTGQGPDTQYF. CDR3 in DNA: TGCAGCGTAACCACGGGACAGGGGCCAGATACGCAGTATTTT.